This T cell receptor (beta chain) appears in the sequencing data of a study of blood T cell repertoires in COVID-19. Overall study context: Samples taken during acute and convalescent COVID-19 were collected in the United States, Italy and Spain. Nucleic acid was either cDNA or gDNA, and it came from T cells, B-cell-depleted T cells, or PBMCs.

While infection was still active, Seattle patients were enrolled and then followed longitudinally. Methods used by the authors: Quantification of nucleated cells was approximated via reference gene primer amplification. The data were produced by immunoSEQ multiplex PCR, yet TCRdb's version contains in-frame clones alone and is incomplete. Clone size and the V and J calls come from that table; the DNA yielded D and trimming. The data show approximately 200,000 clones, with roughly 81% seen just once and around 11% held by the top ten. Trimming shortened V by 5 bases and J by 8 bases, and 7 bases separated the two germline ends. This CDR3 contains 10 residues. Germline assignment: CDR1 DFQATT and CDR2 SNEGSKA (reference sequence).

The chain links TRBV20-1 to TRBJ2-1; D is uncertain. This clonotype was sampled from a woman over 75 with COVID-19, enrolled during active disease. Sequences were obtained from peripheral blood. The CDR3 here is CSAEIHEQFF. As DNA, the CDR3 is TGCAGTGCTGAGATTCATGAGCAGTTCTTC.